Listed below are T cell receptor beta chains from one sample, sequenced in a study of blood T cells in healthy people across ages. From the 5' RACE reads, TCRdb called clonotypes with MiXCR, one entry per CDR3 protein. The sample holds around 1.5 million distinct CDR3 sequences, roughly 60% seen once. Sequenced input: blood. All receptors derive from a man aged 18-30 years in good health. CDR3s include the opening cysteine and the closing phenylalanine or tryptophan. A D gene is named only where the DNA matches it firmly. Expanded clones are given a class, and other clones once, few, many or no size at all.

>TRBJ2-1|TRBV6-2/TRBV6-3|.|few
TGTGCCAGCAGTACATGGACAGACTACAATGAGCAGTTCTTC
CASSTWTDYNEQFF
>TRBJ1-2|TRBV20-1|.|.
TGCAGTGCTAGAGATTGGGAGTTGAACTATGGCTACACCTTC
CSARDWELNYGYTF
>TRBJ1-2|TRBV4-2|.|.
TGTGCCAGCAGCCAAAAGGGGGGTAACTATGGCTACACCTTC
CASSQKGGNYGYTF
>TRBJ2-5|TRBV7-9|TRBD2|few
TGTGCCAGCAGGGATCTAGCGGGAGGTGAAGAGACCCAGTACTTC
CASRDLAGGEETQYF
>TRBJ2-7|TRBV6-1|.|few
TGTGCCGGTTCGATGGGACATCTCTACGAGCAGTACTTC
CAGSMGHLYEQYF
>TRBJ2-5|TRBV10-3|.|few
TGTGCCATCAGTGAATTGAGAGGAGCACTGTACTTC
CAISELRGALYF
>TRBJ1-2|TRBV6-5|.|.
TGTGCCAGTTCGGCAAAACTAAACTATGGCTACACCTTC
CASSAKLNYGYTF
>TRBJ2-7|TRBV4-1|TRBD1|few
TGCGCCAGCAGCCAAGAGTCGACAGGGTCTACCTACGAGCAGTACTTC
CASSQESTGSTYEQYF
>TRBJ2-1|TRBV27|.|.
TGTGCCAGCAGTTTAGAGGGGGGCCGGGGTTTCTACAATGAGCAGTTCTTC
CASSLEGGRGFYNEQFF
>TRBJ1-2|TRBV6-2/TRBV6-3|.|.
TGTGCCAGCAGTTACGTCCGGAACTATGGCTACACCTTC
CASSYVRNYGYTF
>TRBJ2-3|TRBV7-9|.|.
TGTGCCAGCAGCTTGAGGCAGGACACAGATACGCAGTATTTT
CASSLRQDTDTQYF
>TRBJ2-1|TRBV12-3/TRBV12-4|.|.
TGTGCCAGCAGCCCGACAGGAGAGGAGCAGTTCTTC
CASSPTGEEQFF
>TRBJ1-4|TRBV4-3|TRBD1|.
TGCGCCAGCAGCCAGGGGACAGGGGCTGAAAAACTGTTTTTT
CASSQGTGAEKLFF
>TRBJ2-3|TRBV10-3|.|.
TGTGCCATCACGCCCGAGGGTCGGAGCGCAGATACGCAGTATTTT
CAITPEGRSADTQYF
>TRBJ2-1|TRBV12-3/TRBV12-4|TRBD2|.
TGTGCCAGCAGCTCCGCTAGCGGGAGGGTCCTCAATGAGCAGTTCTTC
CASSSASGRVLNEQFF
>TRBJ1-2|TRBV6-1|.|few
TGTGCCAGCAGCACTGACAGACAGTATGGCTACACCTTC
CASSTDRQYGYTF
>TRBJ2-5|TRBV29-1|.|.
TGCAGCGTTTTTCGAAGGGAGACCCAGTACTTC
CSVFRRETQYF
>TRBJ2-7|TRBV5-1|.|few
TGTGCCAGCAGTCTGGGGGCCCACGAGCAGTACTTC
CASSLGAHEQYF
>TRBJ2-7|TRBV6-1|TRBD1|few
TGTGCCAGCACCGCAGCCAGGGGGACCTACGAGCAGTACTTC
CASTAARGTYEQYF
>TRBJ2-7|TRBV12-3/TRBV12-4|.|.
TGTGCCAGCAGTTCCGGGACTCAGGGATACGAGCAGTACTTC
CASSSGTQGYEQYF
>TRBJ2-7|TRBV10-3|TRBD1|many
TGTGCCATCAGTGAGTCGGGACAGGGGGCTTCCTACGAGCAGTACTTC
CAISESGQGASYEQYF
>TRBJ2-7|TRBV21-1|.|.
TGTGCCAGCAGCATATCCGGGACTAGCGGGAGGGCCTCCTACAATGAGCAGTACTTC
CASSISGTSGRASYNEQYF
>TRBJ1-1|TRBV4-1|.|few
TGCGCCAGCAGCCAAGAACCCGTTAACACTGAAGCTTTCTTT
CASSQEPVNTEAFF
>TRBJ2-3|TRBV28|.|few
TGTGCCAGCAGTTCACCTCGGACAGACACAGATACGCAGTATTTT
CASSSPRTDTDTQYF
>TRBJ2-7|TRBV6-2/TRBV6-3|.|once
TGTGCCAGCAGTTACACAACAAACCAGATTAGCGGTTCGCCCTACGAGCAGTACTTC
CASSYTTNQISGSPYEQYF
>TRBJ1-3|TRBV12-3/TRBV12-4|.|many
TGTGCCAGCAGTTTACCCTACGAAGAAACGGGTGGAAACACCATATATTTT
CASSLPYEETGGNTIYF
>TRBJ2-5|TRBV29-1|.|.
TGCAGCGTTGGGGCCCAATCCAACCAAGAGACCCAGTACTTC
CSVGAQSNQETQYF
>TRBJ2-7|TRBV20-1|.|.
TGCAGTGGAGGCAGGTGGGGTTACGAGCAGTACTTC
CSGGRWGYEQYF
>TRBJ2-3|TRBV27|.|few
TGTGCCAGCAGTTTCAGGACGGCTGCTAGCACAGATACGCAGTATTTT
CASSFRTAASTDTQYF
>TRBJ2-5|TRBV12-5|.|.
TGTGCTAGTGGTCTTGGAGGCTTCCAAGAGACCCAGTACTTC
CASGLGGFQETQYF
>TRBJ2-4|TRBV11-2|.|.
TGTGCCAGCAGCAACAGCCGGACATATCTGAACATTCAGTACTTC
CASSNSRTYLNIQYF
>TRBJ1-6|TRBV9|.|.
TGTGCCAGCAGCCCGCAGAGGATTAATTCACCCCTCCACTTT
CASSPQRINSPLHF
>TRBJ1-1|TRBV4-2|.|.
TGTGCCAGCGGTTACCACACTGAAGCTTTCTTT
CASGYHTEAFF
>TRBJ1-2|TRBV25-1|.|.
TGTGCCAGCAGTGAATGGGGGTTTGGTGGCTACACCTTC
CASSEWGFGGYTF
>TRBJ2-1|TRBV6-1|TRBD2|few
TGTGCCAGCAGAAACGGGACTAGCGGGAGCTACAATGAGCAGTTCTTC
CASRNGTSGSYNEQFF
>TRBJ1-2|TRBV7-9|.|.
TGTGCCGCCGATGTCTATGGCTACACCTTC
CAADVYGYTF
>TRBJ1-2|TRBV4-3|.|.
TGCGCCAGCAGCCAAGCGGACCCGGGTCCACAGCGGGGCTACACCTTC
CASSQADPGPQRGYTF
>TRBJ1-2|TRBV9|TRBD1|.
TGTGCCAGCAGCGTAGACCGCTTGGGGACAGCCTATGGCTACACCTTC
CASSVDRLGTAYGYTF
>TRBJ1-4|TRBV7-2|.|.
TGTGCCAGCAGCTTAGCGGGAGGGTTGAGTGAAAAACTGTTTTTT
CASSLAGGLSEKLFF
>TRBJ2-7|TRBV6-1|TRBD1|few
TGTGCCAGCAGCCAGGGACAGGGCTTGTTTGACGAGCAGTACTTC
CASSQGQGLFDEQYF
>TRBJ2-3|TRBV12-3/TRBV12-4|.|.
TGTGCCAGCAGACCACTCAACAGGGGCACAGATACGCAGTATTTT
CASRPLNRGTDTQYF
>TRBJ2-5|TRBV6-6|.|.
TGTGCCAGCCAAGGCAGAGGACAAGAGACCCAGTACTTC
CASQGRGQETQYF
>TRBJ2-5|TRBV12-3/TRBV12-4|TRBD2|.
TGTGCCAGCAGTTTTCGGACTAGCGGGATCACCAGAGAAGAGACCCAGTACTTC
CASSFRTSGITREETQYF
>TRBJ2-5|TRBV5-1|.|.
TGCGCCAGCAGCTTGTCGTTGAAGGTCGGTCAAGAGACCCAGTACTTC
CASSLSLKVGQETQYF
>TRBJ2-1|TRBV6-6|.|.
TGTGCCAGCAGTTACCGGGATGCGGCGACACAGAATGAGCAGTTCTTC
CASSYRDAATQNEQFF
>TRBJ2-7|TRBV6-2/TRBV6-3|.|once
TGTGCCAGCAGCAGAACGGGATTACCCCGGAGTTACGAGCAGTACTTC
CASSRTGLPRSYEQYF
>TRBJ1-6|TRBV28|.|few
TGTGCCAGCAATCCAACAGCCGATAATTCACCCCTCCACTTT
CASNPTADNSPLHF
>TRBJ1-2|TRBV6-5|TRBD1|.
TGTGCCAGCAGCTATGGGCCGACAGGGTATGACTATGGCTACACCTTC
CASSYGPTGYDYGYTF